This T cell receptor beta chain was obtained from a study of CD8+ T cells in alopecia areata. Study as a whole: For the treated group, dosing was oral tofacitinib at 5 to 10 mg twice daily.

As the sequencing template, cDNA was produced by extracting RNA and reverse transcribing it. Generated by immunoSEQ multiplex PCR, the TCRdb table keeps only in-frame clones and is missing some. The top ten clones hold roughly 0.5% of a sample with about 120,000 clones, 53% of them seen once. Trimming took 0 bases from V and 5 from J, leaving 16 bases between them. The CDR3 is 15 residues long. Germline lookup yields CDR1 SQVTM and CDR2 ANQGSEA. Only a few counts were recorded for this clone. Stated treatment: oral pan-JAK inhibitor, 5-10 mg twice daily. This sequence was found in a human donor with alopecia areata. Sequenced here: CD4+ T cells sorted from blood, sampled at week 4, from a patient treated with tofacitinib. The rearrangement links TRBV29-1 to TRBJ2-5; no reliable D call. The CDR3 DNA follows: TGCAGCGTTGAAGAAACGGCGGCTAGATGGGAGACCCAGTACTTC. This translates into CSVEETAARWETQYF.